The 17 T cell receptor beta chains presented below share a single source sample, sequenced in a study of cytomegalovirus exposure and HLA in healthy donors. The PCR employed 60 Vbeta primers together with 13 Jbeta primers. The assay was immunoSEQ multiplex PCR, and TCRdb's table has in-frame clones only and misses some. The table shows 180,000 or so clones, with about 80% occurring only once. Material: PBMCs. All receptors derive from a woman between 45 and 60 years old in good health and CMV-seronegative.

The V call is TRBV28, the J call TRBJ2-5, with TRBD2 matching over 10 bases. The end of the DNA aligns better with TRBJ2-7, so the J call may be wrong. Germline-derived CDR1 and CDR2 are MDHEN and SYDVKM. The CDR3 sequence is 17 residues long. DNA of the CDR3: TGTGCCAGCACCCCGGCGGGACTAGCGACCCCGAGCTACGAGCAGTACTTC. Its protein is CASTPAGLATPSYEQYF.

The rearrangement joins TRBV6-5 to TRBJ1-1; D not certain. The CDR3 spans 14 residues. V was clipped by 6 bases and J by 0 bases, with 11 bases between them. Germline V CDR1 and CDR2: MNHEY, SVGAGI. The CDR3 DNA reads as TGTGCCAGCAGACCCGGGAGCCTGAACACTGAAGCTTTCTTT. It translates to CASRPGSLNTEAFF.

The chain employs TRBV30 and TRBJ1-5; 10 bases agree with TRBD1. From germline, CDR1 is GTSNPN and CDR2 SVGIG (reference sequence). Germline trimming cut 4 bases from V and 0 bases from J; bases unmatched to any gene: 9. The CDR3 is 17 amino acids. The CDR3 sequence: CAWKTGTGALSNQPQHF. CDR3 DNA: TGTGCCTGGAAAACGGGGACAGGGGCACTTAGCAATCAGCCCCAGCATTTT.

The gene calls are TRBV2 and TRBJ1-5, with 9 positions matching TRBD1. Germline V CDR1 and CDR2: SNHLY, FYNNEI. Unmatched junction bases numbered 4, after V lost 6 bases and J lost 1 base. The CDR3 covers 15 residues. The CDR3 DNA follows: TGTGCCAGCAGCGGGGGACAGGGCAGCAATCAGCCCCAGCATTTT. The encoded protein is CASSGGQGSNQPQHF.

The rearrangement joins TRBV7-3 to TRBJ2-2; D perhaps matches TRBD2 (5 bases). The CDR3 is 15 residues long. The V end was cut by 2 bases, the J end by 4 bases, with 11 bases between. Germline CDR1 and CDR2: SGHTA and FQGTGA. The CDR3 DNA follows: TGTGCCAGCAGCTTAGGACTTTTAGGCACCGGGGAGCTGTTTTTT. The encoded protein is CASSLGLLGTGELFF.

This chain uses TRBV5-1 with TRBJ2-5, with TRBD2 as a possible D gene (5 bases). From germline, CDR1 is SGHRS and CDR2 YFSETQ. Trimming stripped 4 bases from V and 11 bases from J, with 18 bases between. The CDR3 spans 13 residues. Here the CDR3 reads CASSMDGGLEQYF. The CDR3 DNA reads TGCGCCAGCAGCATGGACGGCGGGTTGGAGCAGTACTTC.

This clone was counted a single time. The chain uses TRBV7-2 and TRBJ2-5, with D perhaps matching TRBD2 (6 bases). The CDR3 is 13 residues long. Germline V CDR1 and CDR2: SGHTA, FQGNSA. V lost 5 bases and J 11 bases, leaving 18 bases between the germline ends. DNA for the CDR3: TGTGCCAGCAGCCGAGACCGAGCGGGTGAGCAGTACTTC. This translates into CASSRDRAGEQYF.

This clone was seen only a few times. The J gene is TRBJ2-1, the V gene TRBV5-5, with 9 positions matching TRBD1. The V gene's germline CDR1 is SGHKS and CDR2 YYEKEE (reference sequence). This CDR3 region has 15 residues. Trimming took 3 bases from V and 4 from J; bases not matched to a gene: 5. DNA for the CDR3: TGTGCCAGCAGCTATGGACAGGGGAGATACAATGAGCAGTTCTTC. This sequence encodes CASSYGQGRYNEQFF.

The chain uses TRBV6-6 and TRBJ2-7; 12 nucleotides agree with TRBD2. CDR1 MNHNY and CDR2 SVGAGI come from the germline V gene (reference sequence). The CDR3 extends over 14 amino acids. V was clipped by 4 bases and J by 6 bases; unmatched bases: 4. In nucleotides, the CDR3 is TGTGCCAGCAGTTGGACTAGCGGGACGTCCGAGCAGTACTTC. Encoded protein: CASSWTSGTSEQYF.

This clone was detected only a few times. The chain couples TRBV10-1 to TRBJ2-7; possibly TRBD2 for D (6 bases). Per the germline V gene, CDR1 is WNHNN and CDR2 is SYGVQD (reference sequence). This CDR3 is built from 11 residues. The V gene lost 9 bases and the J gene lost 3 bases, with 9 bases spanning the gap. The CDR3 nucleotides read TGCGCCAGGGAGGGGTTCTACGAGCAGTACTTC. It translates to CAREGFYEQYF.

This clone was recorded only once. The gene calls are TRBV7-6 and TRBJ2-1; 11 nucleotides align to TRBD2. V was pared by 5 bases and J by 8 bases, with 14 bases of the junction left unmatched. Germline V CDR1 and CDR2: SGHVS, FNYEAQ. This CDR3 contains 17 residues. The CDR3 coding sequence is TGTGCCAGCAGCCCCCGACTAGCGGGGCCACTGATGTATGAGCAGTTCTTC. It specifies CASSPRLAGPLMYEQFF. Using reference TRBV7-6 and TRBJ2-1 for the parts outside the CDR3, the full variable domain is GAGVSQSPRYKVTKRGQDVALRCDPISGHVSLYWYRQALGQGPEFLTYFNYEAQQDKSGLPNDRFSAERPEGSISTLTIQRTEQRDSAMYRCASSPRLAGPLMYEQFFGPGTRLTVL.

In DNA, the CDR3 is TGCGCCAGCGGACTTAGCGGGAGGGCATTCGAGCAGTACTTC. Encoded protein: CASGLSGRAFEQYF. The chain is built from TRBV5-1 and TRBJ2-7, with TRBD2 matching 11 bases. The length of the CDR3 is 14 residues. Germline-derived CDR1 and CDR2 are SGHRS and YFSETQ. The V gene end was trimmed by 7 bases and the J gene end by 6 bases; junction bases not matched to a gene: 9.

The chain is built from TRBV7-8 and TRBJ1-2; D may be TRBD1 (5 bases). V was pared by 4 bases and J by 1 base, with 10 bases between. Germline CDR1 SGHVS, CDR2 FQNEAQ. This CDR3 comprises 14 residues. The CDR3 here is CASSSRDFNYGYTF. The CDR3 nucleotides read TGTGCCAGCAGCTCCAGGGATTTTAACTATGGCTACACCTTC.

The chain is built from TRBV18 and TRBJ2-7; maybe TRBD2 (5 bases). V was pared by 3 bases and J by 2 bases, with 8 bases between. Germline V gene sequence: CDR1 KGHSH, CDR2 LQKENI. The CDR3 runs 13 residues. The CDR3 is CASSPPTTYEQYF. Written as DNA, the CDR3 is TGTGCCAGCTCACCCCCGACTACCTACGAGCAGTACTTC.

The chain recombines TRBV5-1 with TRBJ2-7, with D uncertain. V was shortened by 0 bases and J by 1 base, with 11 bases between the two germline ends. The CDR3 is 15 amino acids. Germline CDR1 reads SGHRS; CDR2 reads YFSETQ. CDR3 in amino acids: CASSLAERSSYEQYF. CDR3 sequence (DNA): TGCGCCAGCAGCTTGGCTGAGAGATCGTCCTACGAGCAGTACTTC.

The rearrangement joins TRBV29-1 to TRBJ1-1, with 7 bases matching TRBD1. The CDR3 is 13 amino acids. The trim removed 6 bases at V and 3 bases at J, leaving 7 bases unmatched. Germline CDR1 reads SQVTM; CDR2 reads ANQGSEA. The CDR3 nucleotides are TGCAGCGTCCGCCGGGACAGCGACACTGAAGCTTTCTTT. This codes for CSVRRDSDTEAFF.

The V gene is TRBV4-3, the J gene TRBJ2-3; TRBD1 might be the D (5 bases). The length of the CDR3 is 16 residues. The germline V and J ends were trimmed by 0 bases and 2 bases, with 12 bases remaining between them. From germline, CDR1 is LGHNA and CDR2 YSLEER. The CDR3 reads CASSQDWGRVTDTQYF. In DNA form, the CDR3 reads TGCGCCAGCAGCCAAGATTGGGGCAGGGTCACAGATACGCAGTATTTT.